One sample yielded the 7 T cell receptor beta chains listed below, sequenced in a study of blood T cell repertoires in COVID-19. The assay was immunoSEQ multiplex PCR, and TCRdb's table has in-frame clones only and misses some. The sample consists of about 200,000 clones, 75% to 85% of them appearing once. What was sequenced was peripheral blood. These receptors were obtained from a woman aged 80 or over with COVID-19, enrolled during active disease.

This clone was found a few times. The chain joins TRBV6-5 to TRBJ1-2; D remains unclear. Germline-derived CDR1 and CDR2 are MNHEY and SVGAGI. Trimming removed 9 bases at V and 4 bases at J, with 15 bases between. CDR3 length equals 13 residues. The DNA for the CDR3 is TGTGCCAGTTCAGGAGAGGGAGGCTATGGCTACACCTTC. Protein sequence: CASSGEGGYGYTF.

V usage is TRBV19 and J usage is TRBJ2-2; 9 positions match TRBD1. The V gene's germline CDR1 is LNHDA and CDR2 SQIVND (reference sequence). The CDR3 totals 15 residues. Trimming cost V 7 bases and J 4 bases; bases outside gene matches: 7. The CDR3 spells CASKAGQGSTGELFF. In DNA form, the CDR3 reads TGTGCCAGTAAGGCAGGACAGGGGTCCACCGGGGAGCTGTTTTTT. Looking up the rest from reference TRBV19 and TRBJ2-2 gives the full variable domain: DGGITQSPKYLFRKEGQNVTLSCEQNLNHDAMYWYRQDPGQGLRLIYYSQIVNDFQKGDIAEGYSVSREKKESFPLTVTSAQKNPTAFYLCASKAGQGSTGELFFGEGSRLTVL.

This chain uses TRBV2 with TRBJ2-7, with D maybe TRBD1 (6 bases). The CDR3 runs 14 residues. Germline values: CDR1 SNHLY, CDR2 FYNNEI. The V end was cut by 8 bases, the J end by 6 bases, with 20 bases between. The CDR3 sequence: CASFLRATGREQYF. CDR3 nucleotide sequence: TGTGCCAGCTTCCTCCGGGCGACAGGACGCGAGCAGTACTTC.

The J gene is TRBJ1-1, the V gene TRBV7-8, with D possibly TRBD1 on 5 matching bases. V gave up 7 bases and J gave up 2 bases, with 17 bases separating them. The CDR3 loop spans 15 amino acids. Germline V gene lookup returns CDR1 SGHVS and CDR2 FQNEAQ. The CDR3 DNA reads TGTGCCAGCACCCCCGCCAAAGGGGTAAACACTGAAGCTTTCTTT. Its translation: CASTPAKGVNTEAFF.

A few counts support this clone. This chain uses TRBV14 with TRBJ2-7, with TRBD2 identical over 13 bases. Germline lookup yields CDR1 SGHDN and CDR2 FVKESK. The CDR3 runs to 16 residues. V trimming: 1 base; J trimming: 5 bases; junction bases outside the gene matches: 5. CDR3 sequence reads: CASSQGGLAGVHEQYF. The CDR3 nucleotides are TGTGCCAGCAGCCAAGGCGGACTAGCGGGAGTCCACGAGCAGTACTTC.

CDR3 DNA sequence: TGTGCCAGCAGTGAATCGAGGCAGGGTAGGGTCGGGGAGCTGTTTTTT. Amino acids: CASSESRQGRVGELFF. The chain combines TRBV25-1 with TRBJ2-2; a weak D match, TRBD1 (5 bases). The germline V gene encodes CDR1 MGHDK and CDR2 SYGVNS. The CDR3 contains 16 residues. V was clipped by 1 base and J by 7 bases, with 16 bases between them. The full variable domain, with the rest looked up from reference TRBV25-1 and TRBJ2-2, is EADIYQTPRYLVIGTGKKITLECSQTMGHDKMYWYQQDPGMELHLIHYSYGVNSTEKGDLSSESTVSRIRTEHFPLTLESARPSHTSQYLCASSESRQGRVGELFFGEGSRLTVL.

The CDR3 region has the DNA TGTGCCTGGTTGGACAGGGCGCTTAATTCACCCCTCCACTTT. It codes for CAWLDRALNSPLHF. The chain carries TRBV30 and TRBJ1-6; 8 positions agree with TRBD1. CDR3 length equals 14 residues. In germline, CDR1 is GTSNPN, CDR2 SVGIG (reference sequence). V gave up 5 bases and J gave up 6 bases; unmatched junction bases: 6.